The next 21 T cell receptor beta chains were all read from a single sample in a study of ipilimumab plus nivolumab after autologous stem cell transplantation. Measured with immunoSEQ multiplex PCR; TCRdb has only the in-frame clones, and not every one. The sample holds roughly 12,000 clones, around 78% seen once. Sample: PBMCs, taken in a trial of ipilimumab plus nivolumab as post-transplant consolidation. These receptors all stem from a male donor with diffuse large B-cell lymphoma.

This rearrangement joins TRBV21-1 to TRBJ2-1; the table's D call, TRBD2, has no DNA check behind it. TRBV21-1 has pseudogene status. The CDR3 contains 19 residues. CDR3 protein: CASSKSPPSREGSDNEQFF. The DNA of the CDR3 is TGTGCCAGCAGCAAATCCCCTCCCTCTCGGGAGGGCTCCGACAATGAGCAGTTCTTC.

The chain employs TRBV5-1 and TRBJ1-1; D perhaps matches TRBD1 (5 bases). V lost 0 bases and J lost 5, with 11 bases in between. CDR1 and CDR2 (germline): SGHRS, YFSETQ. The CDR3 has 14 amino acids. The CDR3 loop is CASSLDPGGTEAFF. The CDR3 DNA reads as TGCGCCAGCAGCTTGGACCCCGGGGGAACTGAAGCTTTCTTT.

CDR3 nucleotide sequence: TGCGCCAGCAGCTTGATGGCGGGAGGGTCGGATACGCAGTATTTT. Protein: CASSLMAGGSDTQYF. J is TRBJ2-3 and V is TRBV5-1; 9 nucleotides agree with TRBD2. The CDR3 has 15 residues. Germline V gene data show CDR1 as SGHRS and CDR2 as YFSETQ. The junction had 6 bases not matched to a gene; V was cut back by 1 base and J by 6 bases. Combining the CDR3 with reference TRBV5-1 and TRBJ2-3 gives the whole variable domain KAGVTQTPRYLIKTRGQQVTLSCSPISGHRSVSWYQQTPGQGLQFLFEYFSETQRNKGNFPGRFSGRQFSNSRSEMNVSTLELGDSALYLCASSLMAGGSDTQYFGPGTRLTVL.

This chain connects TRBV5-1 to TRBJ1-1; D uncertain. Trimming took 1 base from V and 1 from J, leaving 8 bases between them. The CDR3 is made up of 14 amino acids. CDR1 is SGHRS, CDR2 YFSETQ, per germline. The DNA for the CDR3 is TGCGCCAGCAGCTTGCAATTACCGAACACTGAAGCTTTCTTT. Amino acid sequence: CASSLQLPNTEAFF.

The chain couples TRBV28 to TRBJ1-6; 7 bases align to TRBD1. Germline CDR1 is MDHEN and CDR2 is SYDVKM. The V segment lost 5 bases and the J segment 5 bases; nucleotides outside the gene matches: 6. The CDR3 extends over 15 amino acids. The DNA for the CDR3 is TGTGCCAGCAGTATACTCACAGGGGATAATTCACCCCTCCACTTT. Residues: CASSILTGDNSPLHF.

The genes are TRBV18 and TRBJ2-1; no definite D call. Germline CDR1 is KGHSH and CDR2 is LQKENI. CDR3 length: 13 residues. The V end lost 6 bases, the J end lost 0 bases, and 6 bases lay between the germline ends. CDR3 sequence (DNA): TGTGCCAGCTCGGACCTCTCCTACAATGAGCAGTTCTTC. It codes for CASSDLSYNEQFF.

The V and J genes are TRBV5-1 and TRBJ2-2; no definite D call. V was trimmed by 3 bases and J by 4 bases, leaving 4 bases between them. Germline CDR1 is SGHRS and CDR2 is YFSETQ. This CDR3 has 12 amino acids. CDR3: CASSSATGELFF. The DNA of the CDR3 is TGCGCCAGCAGCTCGGCCACCGGGGAGCTGTTTTTT.

DNA of the CDR3: TGTGCCAGTAGTATGGGCGGATTGAACACTGAAGCTTTCTTT. It translates to CASSMGGLNTEAFF. J is TRBJ1-1 and V is TRBV19; D is unclear. V was cut by 3 bases and J by 0 bases, with 8 bases left in between. The CDR3 totals 14 residues. Germline CDR1 is LNHDA and CDR2 is SQIVND (reference sequence).

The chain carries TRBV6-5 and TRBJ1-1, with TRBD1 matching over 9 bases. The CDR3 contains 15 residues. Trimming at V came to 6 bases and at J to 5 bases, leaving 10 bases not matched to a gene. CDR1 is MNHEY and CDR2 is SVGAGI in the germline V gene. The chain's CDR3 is CASSRGGTGRTEAFF. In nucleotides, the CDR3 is TGTGCCAGCAGCCGCGGGGGGACAGGGAGGACTGAAGCTTTCTTT.

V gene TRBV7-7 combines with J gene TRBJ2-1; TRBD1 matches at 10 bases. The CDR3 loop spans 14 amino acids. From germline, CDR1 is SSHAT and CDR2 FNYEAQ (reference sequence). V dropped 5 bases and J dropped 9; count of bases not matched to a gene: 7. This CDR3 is CASSATGGWSEQFF. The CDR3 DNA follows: TGTGCCAGCAGCGCGACAGGGGGCTGGAGTGAGCAGTTCTTC. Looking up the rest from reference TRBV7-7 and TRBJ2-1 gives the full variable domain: GAGVSQSPRYKVTKRGQDVTLRCDPISSHATLYWYQQALGQGPEFLTYFNYEAQPDKSGLPSDRFSAERPEGSISTLTIQRTEQRDSAMYRCASSATGGWSEQFFGPGTRLTVL.

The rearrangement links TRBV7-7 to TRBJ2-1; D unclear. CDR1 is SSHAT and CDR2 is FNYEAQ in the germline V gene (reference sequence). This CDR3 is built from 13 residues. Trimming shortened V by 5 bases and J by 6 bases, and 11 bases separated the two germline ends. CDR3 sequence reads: CASSLYARNEQFF. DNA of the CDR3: TGTGCCAGCAGCCTGTATGCCCGCAATGAGCAGTTCTTC.

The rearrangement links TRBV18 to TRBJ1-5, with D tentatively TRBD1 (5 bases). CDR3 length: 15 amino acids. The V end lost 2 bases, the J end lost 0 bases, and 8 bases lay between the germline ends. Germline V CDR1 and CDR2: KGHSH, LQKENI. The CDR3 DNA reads TGTGCCAGCTCACCAACAGACAGTAGCAATCAGCCCCAGCATTTT. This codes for CASSPTDSSNQPQHF. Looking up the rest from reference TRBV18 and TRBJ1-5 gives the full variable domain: NAGVMQNPRHLVRRRGQEARLRCSPMKGHSHVYWYRQLPEEGLKFMVYLQKENIIDESGMPKERFSAEFPKEGPSILRIQQVVRGDSAAYFCASSPTDSSNQPQHFGDGTRLSIL.

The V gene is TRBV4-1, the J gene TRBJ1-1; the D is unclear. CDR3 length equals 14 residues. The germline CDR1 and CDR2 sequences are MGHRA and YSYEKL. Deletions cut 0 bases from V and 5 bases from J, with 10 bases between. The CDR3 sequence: CASSQDAAGTEAFF. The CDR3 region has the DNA TGCGCCAGCAGCCAAGATGCCGCTGGGACTGAAGCTTTCTTT.

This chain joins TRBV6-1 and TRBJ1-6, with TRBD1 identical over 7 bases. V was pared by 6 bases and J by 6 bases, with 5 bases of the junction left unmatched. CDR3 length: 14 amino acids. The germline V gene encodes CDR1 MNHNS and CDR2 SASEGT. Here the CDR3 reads CASSYRGGNSPLHF. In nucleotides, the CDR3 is TGTGCCAGCAGCTACAGGGGAGGTAATTCACCCCTCCACTTT.

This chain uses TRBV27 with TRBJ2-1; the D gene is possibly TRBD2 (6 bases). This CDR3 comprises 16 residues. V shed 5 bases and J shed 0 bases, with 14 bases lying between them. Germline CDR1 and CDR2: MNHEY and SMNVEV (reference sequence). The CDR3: CASSPLRGSSYNEQFF. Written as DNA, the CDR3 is TGTGCCAGCAGTCCCCTGCGGGGTAGCTCCTACAATGAGCAGTTCTTC.

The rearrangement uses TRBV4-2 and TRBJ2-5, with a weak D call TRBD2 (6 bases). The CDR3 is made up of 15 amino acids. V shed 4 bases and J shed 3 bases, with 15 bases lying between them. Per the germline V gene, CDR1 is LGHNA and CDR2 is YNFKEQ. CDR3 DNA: TGTGCCAGCAGCCGAGCACGGGGGACCAAAGAGACCCAGTACTTC. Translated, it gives CASSRARGTKETQYF.

For the CDR3, the DNA is TGTGCCAGCAGGGCAGGGACGAATTCACCCCTCCACTTT. Residues: CASRAGTNSPLHF. This chain links TRBV7-2 with TRBJ1-6; TRBD1 might be the D (5 bases). The germline CDR1 and CDR2 sequences are SGHTA and FQGNSA. The ends were cut back, 6 bases at V and 7 bases at J, with 10 bases in the middle. The CDR3 has 13 residues.

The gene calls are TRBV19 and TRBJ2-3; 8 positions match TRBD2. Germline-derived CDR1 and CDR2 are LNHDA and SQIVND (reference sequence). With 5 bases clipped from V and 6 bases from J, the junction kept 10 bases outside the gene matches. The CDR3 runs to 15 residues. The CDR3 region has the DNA TGTGCCAGTAGTGTAACGGGGGGGCCGTTTGATACGCAGTATTTT. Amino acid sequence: CASSVTGGPFDTQYF.

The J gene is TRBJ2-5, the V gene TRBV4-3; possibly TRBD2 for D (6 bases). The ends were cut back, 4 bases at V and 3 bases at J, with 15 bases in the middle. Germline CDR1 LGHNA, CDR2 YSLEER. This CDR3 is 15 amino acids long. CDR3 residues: CASSRARGTKETQYF. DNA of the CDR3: TGCGCCAGCAGCCGAGCACGGGGGACCAAAGAGACCCAGTACTTC.

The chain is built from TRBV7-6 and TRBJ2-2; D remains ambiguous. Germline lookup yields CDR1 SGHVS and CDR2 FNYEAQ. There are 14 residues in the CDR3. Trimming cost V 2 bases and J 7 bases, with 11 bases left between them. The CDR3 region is CASSLTRVGGELFF. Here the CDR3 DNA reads TGTGCCAGCAGCTTAACTCGGGTTGGCGGGGAGCTGTTTTTT.

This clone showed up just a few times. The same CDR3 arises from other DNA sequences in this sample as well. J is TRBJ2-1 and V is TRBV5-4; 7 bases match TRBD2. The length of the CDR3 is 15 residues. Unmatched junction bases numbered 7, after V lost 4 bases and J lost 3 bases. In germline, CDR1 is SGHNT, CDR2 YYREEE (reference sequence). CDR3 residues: CASSPGTTDYNEQFF. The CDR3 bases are TGTGCCAGCAGCCCCGGGACTACAGACTACAATGAGCAGTTCTTC. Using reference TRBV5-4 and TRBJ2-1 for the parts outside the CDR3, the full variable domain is ETGVTQSPTHLIKTRGQQVTLRCSSQSGHNTVSWYQQALGQGPQFIFQYYREEENGRGNFPPRFSGLQFPNYSSELNVNALELDDSALYLCASSPGTTDYNEQFFGPGTRLTVL.